These 25 T cell receptor beta chains share one sample of origin, sequenced in a study of CD8 T cells in Susac syndrome. Random hexamers were used to reverse transcribe 0.5 to 1 ug of RNA. Via MiXCR, TCRdb re-called the immunoSEQ multiplex PCR reads, giving one row per CDR3 protein. The data show approximately 190,000 distinct CDR3 sequences, with 93% seen just once and 0.1% held by the top ten. The sequencing sample was made of CD4+ T cells from PBMCs. These receptors all stem from a human donor in good health.

The chain carries TRBV6-1 and TRBJ2-4, with 13 bases fitting TRBD2. CDR1 MNHNS and CDR2 SASEGT come from the germline V gene. V lost 6 bases to trimming and J lost 3 bases; unmatched junction nucleotides: 11. The CDR3 has 18 amino acids. CDR3 nucleotides: TGTGCCAGCAGCCTCACTAGCGGGGGGGCTTTTGGCAAAAACATTCAGTACTTC. Translation: CASSLTSGGAFGKNIQYF.

The chain carries TRBV24-1 and TRBJ2-1; TRBD2 is a possible D gene (6 bases). The germline gives CDR1 KGHDR, CDR2 SFDVKD. V was clipped by 2 bases and J by 10 bases, with 8 bases between them. The CDR3 consists of 12 residues. The CDR3 loop is CATSDSGREQFF. The CDR3 DNA sequence: TGTGCCACCAGTGATTCCGGGAGAGAGCAGTTCTTC.

The chain recombines TRBV5-1 with TRBJ1-6; no clear D gene. Germline V gene lookup returns CDR1 SGHRS and CDR2 YFSETQ. V was clipped by 3 bases and J by 4 bases, with 11 bases between them. This CDR3 has 15 amino acids. CDR3 sequence reads: CASSSTQSYNSPLHF. In DNA, the CDR3 is TGCGCCAGCAGCTCGACCCAGAGTTATAATTCACCCCTCCACTTT.

The chain has TRBV6-5 and TRBJ1-1; unclear D gene. The V end was cut by 3 bases, the J end by 4 bases, with 12 bases between. CDR1 is MNHEY and CDR2 is SVGAGI in the germline V gene. This CDR3 is 14 amino acids long. This chain's CDR3 is CASSYYMEGTEAFF. CDR3 DNA sequence: TGTGCCAGCAGTTATTATATGGAAGGCACTGAAGCTTTCTTT.

V usage is TRBV2 and J usage is TRBJ2-7; D is perhaps TRBD1 or TRBD2 (6 bases each). V was clipped by 3 bases and J by 4 bases, with 13 bases between them. Germline lookup yields CDR1 SNHLY and CDR2 FYNNEI. This CDR3 spans 14 amino acids. The DNA for the CDR3 is TGTGCCAGCAGTGATTGGGGGGCTGATTACGAGCAGTACTTC. As protein: CASSDWGADYEQYF.

This clonotype appeared a single time. The rearrangement joins TRBV10-3 to TRBJ2-5, with 8 bases identical to TRBD2. Germline-derived CDR1 and CDR2 are ENHRY and SYGVKD. The J segment lost 2 bases and the V segment lost 11 bases, leaving 13 bases of the junction unmatched. The CDR3 consists of 15 residues. CDR3 sequence (DNA): TGTGCCTCCGGGAGTAGGGCGGGGGGACAAGAGACCCAGTACTTC. Protein product: CASGSRAGGQETQYF.

The chain carries TRBV3-1 and TRBJ1-1, with 9 bases identical to TRBD1. With 0 bases clipped from V and 7 bases from J, the junction kept 0 bases outside the gene matches. The CDR3 consists of 13 residues. The germline gives CDR1 LGHDT, CDR2 YNNKEL (reference sequence). This CDR3 reads CASSQETGGEAFF. The CDR3 nucleotides are TGTGCCAGCAGCCAAGAGACAGGGGGTGAAGCTTTCTTT. The whole variable domain, filled in from reference TRBV3-1 and TRBJ1-1, reads DTAVSQTPKYLVTQMGNDKSIKCEQNLGHDTMYWYKQDSKKFLKIMFSYNNKELIINETVPNRFSPKSPDKAHLNLHINSLELGDSAVYFCASSQETGGEAFFGQGTRLTVV.

The chain joins TRBV2 to TRBJ2-2; D unclear. V gave up 6 bases and J gave up 1 base, with 9 bases separating them. Germline CDR1 is SNHLY and CDR2 is FYNNEI. This CDR3 contains 14 residues. The CDR3 is CASSPSGNTGELFF. DNA of the CDR3: TGTGCCAGCAGCCCCTCAGGGAACACCGGGGAGCTGTTTTTT.

The V call is TRBV2, the J call TRBJ2-7, with D tentatively TRBD1 (6 bases). This CDR3 is 15 amino acids long. Germline CDR1 reads SNHLY; CDR2 reads FYNNEI. Deletions cut 8 bases from V and 3 bases from J, with 20 bases between. The CDR3 loop is CASLLQGGPIYEQYF. CDR3 DNA sequence: TGTGCCAGCCTCCTCCAAGGGGGTCCCATCTACGAGCAGTACTTC.

The rearrangement joins TRBV15 to TRBJ1-2; no definite D call. Germline values: CDR1 LNHNV, CDR2 YYDKDF (reference sequence). With 4 bases removed from V and 6 bases from J, the gap between germline ends came to 12 bases. The CDR3 extends over 13 amino acids. Written as DNA, the CDR3 is TGTGCCACCAGCATCGGGGTGAGGGATGGCTACACCTTC. Residues: CATSIGVRDGYTF.

The genes are TRBV3-1 and TRBJ2-7; TRBD1 matches at 8 bases. Looked up from germline, CDR1 is LGHDT and CDR2 is YNNKEL (reference sequence). The CDR3 loop spans 14 amino acids. With V trimmed by 2 bases and J by 1 base, 1 base remained unmatched. The CDR3 reads CASSQRTGSYEQYF. The CDR3 nucleotides read TGTGCCAGCAGCCAAAGGACAGGGTCCTACGAGCAGTACTTC.

J is TRBJ1-1 and V is TRBV19; D remains ambiguous. Trimming removed 4 bases from V and 1 base from J, with 7 bases in between. Germline values: CDR1 LNHDA, CDR2 SQIVND (reference sequence). This CDR3 region has 13 residues. Here the CDR3 reads CASSTGKNTEAFF. The DNA for the CDR3 is TGTGCCAGTAGTACGGGGAAGAACACTGAAGCTTTCTTT. Combining the CDR3 with reference TRBV19 and TRBJ1-1 gives the whole variable domain DGGITQSPKYLFRKEGQNVTLSCEQNLNHDAMYWYRQDPGQGLRLIYYSQIVNDFQKGDIAEGYSVSREKKESFPLTVTSAQKNPTAFYLCASSTGKNTEAFFGQGTRLTVV.

This chain links TRBV29-1 with TRBJ2-7, with D uncertain. Germline values: CDR1 SQVTM, CDR2 ANQGSEA. The V gene lost 7 bases and the J gene lost 2 bases, with 12 bases spanning the gap. The CDR3 has 12 amino acids. The DNA of the CDR3 is TGCAGCGCCAACGACGGCACCTACGAGCAGTACTTC. Protein sequence: CSANDGTYEQYF.

Regarding this clonotype: The germline gene is not matched at one end of the junction; a read error may be the cause. This sequence joins TRBV4-2 and TRBJ2-2; D not certain. Germline assignment: CDR1 LGHNA and CDR2 YNFKEQ. The CDR3 length is 14 residues. CDR3 sequence: CASSQDLNPGELFF. In DNA form, the CDR3 reads TGTGCCAGCAGCCAAGATCTGAACCCCGGGGAGCTGTTTTTT.

CDR3 residues: CASSPTGQGLQYF. The CDR3 DNA sequence: TGTGCCAGCAGCCCCACGGGGCAGGGACTGCAGTATTTT. The chain recombines TRBV7-2 with TRBJ2-3; the D gene is possibly TRBD2 (6 bases). V lost 5 bases to trimming and J lost 11 bases, with 17 bases between them. Germline CDR1 is SGHTA and CDR2 is FQGNSA. The CDR3 length is 13 residues.

This chain joins TRBV28 and TRBJ2-3; D might be TRBD1 (6 bases). The length of the CDR3 is 13 residues. V lost 5 bases and J lost 2, with 8 bases in between. CDR1 is MDHEN, CDR2 SYDVKM, per germline. The CDR3 nucleotides read TGTGCCAGCAGTCGGGACACCACAGATACGCAGTATTTT. The encoded protein is CASSRDTTDTQYF.

The chain employs TRBV20-1 and TRBJ2-5; 9 nucleotides line up with TRBD2. Germline lookup yields CDR1 DFQATT and CDR2 SNEGSKA (reference sequence). Unmatched junction bases numbered 8, after V lost 2 bases and J lost 4 bases. This CDR3 region has 15 residues. The CDR3 DNA sequence: TGCAGTGCTAGAACGGCGGGGGGGGTTAGAGAGACCCAGTACTTC. Protein: CSARTAGGVRETQYF.

The sample holds one count of this clonotype. The chain joins TRBV6-1 to TRBJ1-5; the D is unclear. V shed 4 bases and J shed 0 bases, with 7 bases lying between them. The CDR3 has 14 amino acids. Germline values: CDR1 MNHNS, CDR2 SASEGT. This CDR3 is CASSGFYSNQPQHF. Written as DNA, the CDR3 is TGTGCCAGCAGTGGGTTCTATAGCAATCAGCCCCAGCATTTT.

The J gene is TRBJ1-2, the V gene TRBV28; D is undetermined. Germline assignment: CDR1 MDHEN and CDR2 SYDVKM. V gave up 6 bases and J gave up 2 bases, with 10 bases separating them. This CDR3 has 13 amino acids. The CDR3 DNA follows: TGTGCCAGCAGAAGGGCGGGGAACTATGGCTACACCTTC. It specifies CASRRAGNYGYTF.

This clonotype was observed a few times. The gene calls are TRBV28 and TRBJ2-3; the D is unclear. The V gene's germline CDR1 is MDHEN and CDR2 SYDVKM. Trimming took 4 bases from V and 6 from J, leaving 5 bases between them. The CDR3 totals 11 residues. The CDR3 sequence is CASSSPDTQYF. CDR3 nucleotide sequence: TGTGCCAGCAGTTCCCCGGATACGCAGTATTTT.

The rearrangement joins TRBV28 to TRBJ2-3; TRBD2 aligns across 10 bases. CDR1 is MDHEN, CDR2 SYDVKM, per germline. CDR3 length: 15 residues. The V and J ends lost 8 bases and 12 bases, in that order; junction bases with no gene match: 17. CDR3 loop: CASCVAGGSGIDQYF. CDR3 nucleotides: TGTGCCAGCTGCGTAGCGGGGGGCTCGGGTATTGATCAGTATTTT.

The rearrangement links TRBV6-1 to TRBJ1-1; TRBD1 might be the D (6 bases). Trimming cost V 3 bases and J 11 bases, with 10 bases left between them. This CDR3 has 11 amino acids. Per germline, CDR1 MNHNS and CDR2 SASEGT. This chain's CDR3 is CASSEAGVAFF. As DNA, the CDR3 is TGTGCCAGCAGTGAGGCAGGGGTGGCTTTCTTT.

This clonotype was seen a handful of times. At one end, the junction sequence differs from germline, possibly due to a read error. CDR3 sequence reads: CASSPGTAQETQYF. The CDR3, as DNA: TGTGCTAGCAGCCCCGGGACAGCCCAAGAGACCCAGTACTTC. The chain couples TRBV7-7 to TRBJ2-5; 7 bases match TRBD1. Germline V gene sequence: CDR1 SSHAT, CDR2 FNYEAQ (reference sequence). The CDR3 contains 14 residues.

The chain uses TRBV6-5 and TRBJ1-4, with D perhaps matching TRBD1 (6 bases). Looked up from germline, CDR1 is MNHEY and CDR2 is SVGAGI. The CDR3 extends over 15 amino acids. V was clipped by 5 bases and J by 2 bases, with 12 bases between them. For the CDR3, the DNA is TGTGCCAGCAGTCCGGGGGCGCCGACTAATGAAAAACTGTTTTTT. It specifies CASSPGAPTNEKLFF.

The chain couples TRBV7-9 to TRBJ1-2, with D possibly matching TRBD1 (5 bases). This CDR3 comprises 17 residues. Germline V CDR1 and CDR2: SEHNR, FQNEAQ (reference sequence). Trimming stripped 2 bases from V and 6 bases from J, with 22 bases between. CDR3 protein: CASSLSHGAQRMDGYTF. The CDR3 DNA reads TGTGCCAGCAGCTTAAGTCACGGGGCGCAAAGAATGGATGGCTACACCTTC.